This is a list of T cell receptor beta chains from one sample in a study of Tregs in tolerant kidney transplant recipients. The protocol was immunoSEQ multiplex PCR, while the TCRdb copy is restricted to in-frame clones and leaves out a portion. The sample yields tens of thousands of clones, approximately 94% seen once. The specimen comprised CD4+ T cells from blood (PBMCs), sampled 12 months after the transplant. These receptors all come from a human patient who received a combined kidney and bone marrow transplant. Some T cells may originate from the graft donor. The CDR3 runs from the conserved cysteine through the conserved F or W. D genes are given only for firm matches.

d_gene: TRBD1
v_gene: TRBV19
j_gene: TRBJ1-5
CDR3nt: TGTGCCAGTAGACGACAGGGAAAAGGATATAGCAATCAGCCCCAGCATTTT
CDR3aa: CASRRQGKGYSNQPQHF

d_gene: -
v_gene: TRBV6-6
j_gene: TRBJ1-1
CDR3nt: TGTGCCAGCAGTTACCAGGGTGCAATAACTGAAGCTTTCTTT
CDR3aa: CASSYQGAITEAFF

d_gene: -
v_gene: TRBV18
j_gene: TRBJ2-2
CDR3nt: TGTGCCAGCTCACCGAAAGACAGGTTAATCTCGACCGGGGAGCTGTTTTTT
CDR3aa: CASSPKDRLISTGELFF

d_gene: TRBD2
v_gene: TRBV19
j_gene: TRBJ2-7
CDR3nt: TGTGCCAGTAGTTGGGGACTAGCGGGAGATCGGGCCTACGAGCAGTACTTC
CDR3aa: CASSWGLAGDRAYEQYF

d_gene: TRBD2
v_gene: TRBV30
j_gene: TRBJ2-1
CDR3nt: TGTGCCTGGAGTGTTTGGGACGCGGGGGGGGATGAGCAGTTCTTC
CDR3aa: CAWSVWDAGGDEQFF

d_gene: -
v_gene: TRBV7-2
j_gene: TRBJ1-1
CDR3nt: TGTGCCAGCAGCTTAGTGGCAGTCTCTAACACTGAAGCTTTCTTT
CDR3aa: CASSLVAVSNTEAFF

d_gene: TRBD2
v_gene: TRBV5-1
j_gene: TRBJ2-5
CDR3nt: TGCGCCAGCAGCCCCGGTCCGCCTGGCGGGGGGAGCCAAGAGACCCAGTACTTC
CDR3aa: CASSPGPPGGGSQETQYF

d_gene: -
v_gene: TRBV10-3
j_gene: TRBJ1-2
CDR3nt: TGTGCCATCAGTGGGGGACTAACGTCCAGGGCTGGCTACACCTTC
CDR3aa: CAISGGLTSRAGYTF

d_gene: -
v_gene: TRBV6-1
j_gene: TRBJ2-7
CDR3nt: TGTGCCAGCCTCCCTAGCAGGACCGAAGGAGAGCAGTACTTC
CDR3aa: CASLPSRTEGEQYF

d_gene: TRBD2
v_gene: TRBV30
j_gene: TRBJ2-7
CDR3nt: TGTGCCTGGAGTGCCGTCGGGAACCCTCTAGCGGGGCTTTCCTACGAGCAGTACTTC
CDR3aa: CAWSAVGNPLAGLSYEQYF

d_gene: -
v_gene: TRBV18
j_gene: TRBJ1-2
CDR3nt: TGTGCCAGCTCATCCGGGAGGGGCGATGGCTACACCTTC
CDR3aa: CASSSGRGDGYTF

d_gene: -
v_gene: TRBV7-9
j_gene: TRBJ2-3
CDR3nt: TGTGCCAGCAGCTTATTGAGGTTTTCTAGCACAGATACGCAGTATTTT
CDR3aa: CASSLLRFSSTDTQYF

d_gene: TRBD2
v_gene: TRBV9
j_gene: TRBJ2-3
CDR3nt: TGTGCCAGCAGCGTAGAGGTTAGCGGGGGGACTTTGAGAGATACGCAGTATTTT
CDR3aa: CASSVEVSGGTLRDTQYF

d_gene: TRBD2
v_gene: TRBV5-4
j_gene: TRBJ2-1
CDR3nt: TGTGCCAGCACCCCTGTTTCGGCTAGCGGGACCAATGAGCAGTTCTTC
CDR3aa: CASTPVSASGTNEQFF

d_gene: TRBD2
v_gene: TRBV7-2
j_gene: TRBJ2-5
CDR3nt: TGTGCCAGCAGCATAAGACCGGGACTAGCGGGGCAAGAGACCCAGTACTTC
CDR3aa: CASSIRPGLAGQETQYF

d_gene: -
v_gene: TRBV7-9
j_gene: TRBJ2-1
CDR3nt: TGTGCCAGCAGCTCCCAGGGGCTGGGATACAATGAGCAGTTCTTC
CDR3aa: CASSSQGLGYNEQFF